The 2 T cell receptor beta chains reported below all come from one sample, sequenced in a study of blood T cell repertoires in COVID-19. Sequencing was performed with immunoSEQ multiplex PCR; in TCRdb, only in-frame clones are kept and a portion is missing. The profile covers 50,000 to 55,000 clones, with 75% to 90% appearing a single time and around 6% taken by the ten largest. The sample taken for sequencing was peripheral blood. These receptors all come from a man between 60 and 75 years old with acute or convalescent COVID-19.

The chain carries TRBV27 and TRBJ1-1; 11 positions match TRBD1. Per germline, CDR1 MNHEY and CDR2 SMNVEV (reference sequence). V shed 7 bases and J 6 bases; nucleotides not matched to a gene: 13. The CDR3 has 16 residues. The CDR3 here is CASTSLDRGRRAEAFF. As DNA, the CDR3 is TGTGCCAGCACCTCTCTGGACAGGGGGCGGCGGGCTGAAGCTTTCTTT.

The gene calls are TRBV19 and TRBJ2-1; maybe TRBD2 (8 bases). V was shortened by 7 bases and J by 3 bases, with 19 bases between the two germline ends. The CDR3 runs 16 residues. Germline V gene sequence: CDR1 LNHDA, CDR2 SQIVND (reference sequence). The DNA for the CDR3 is TGTGCCAGTAACAGGGGAAGGCTAGCGGGCTACAATGAGCAGTTCTTC. This gives the protein CASNRGRLAGYNEQFF.